This record looks at one TCR beta chain sequence and its context. The unsorted libraries had their origin in 2 million PBMCs stored at -80 C. TCRdb reanalysed the 5' RACE reads using MiXCR and keeps one entry per CDR3 protein. The repertoire has approximately 52,000 distinct CDR3 sequences, around 3.4% of them found once; the top ten carry about 5.5%. The data are from a study of neurological immune-mediated disorders. The overall study: For the 34 multiple sclerosis patients, the disease was relapsing-remitting in about 30 and secondary progressive in 3.

Trimming shortened V by 1 base and J by 7 bases, and 13 bases separated the two germline ends. CDR3 size: 15 residues. Germline V gives CDR1 SGHTA, CDR2 FQGNSA. Sequencing input: PBMCs. The TCR sequence derives from a man aged 35 to 55 with multiple sclerosis. The V and J genes are TRBV7-2 and TRBJ1-4, with a tentative D call TRBD1 (6 bases). The CDR3: CASSLVGAEGEKLFF. The CDR3 region has the DNA TGTGCCAGCAGCTTAGTGGGGGCGGAGGGTGAAAAACTGTTTTTT.